Listed below are T cell receptor beta chains from one sample, sequenced in a study of regulatory T cells in long-lasting Graves disease. TCRdb fed the multiplex PCR reads into MiXCR, producing one record per CDR3 protein. The table lists 400,000 to 450,000 distinct CDR3 sequences, around 14% of them singletons, with around 17% in the top ten. In addition, the sample was reused for a study of T cells in Graves' hyperthyroidism and ophthalmopathy.

The sequencing used peripheral blood mononuclear cells (PBMCs), collected at new diagnosis, from a patient treated with antithyroid drugs. Source of these receptors: a woman aged 25 to 45 with Graves disease. Both conserved end residues are part of each CDR3. Fields, in order: clone size, V gene, CDR3 length, D gene, J gene, CDR3 protein. D genes are given only for firm matches. Size is stated for part of the rows, as once, few or many counts, or as a class when the clone is expanded.

abundance: many
v_gene: TRBV11-1
len: 16
d_gene: NA
j_gene: TRBJ1-1
CDR3aa: CASSLGLYRGNTEAFF

abundance: NA
v_gene: TRBV11-2
len: 13
d_gene: NA
j_gene: TRBJ2-1
CDR3aa: CASSSGVANEQFF

abundance: NA
v_gene: TRBV7-6
len: 10
d_gene: NA
j_gene: TRBJ1-6
CDR3aa: CASSRQAAHF

abundance: NA
v_gene: TRBV12-3/TRBV12-4
len: 15
d_gene: TRBD1
j_gene: TRBJ1-5
CDR3aa: CASSFRQGRGQPQHF

abundance: NA
v_gene: TRBV19
len: 14
d_gene: NA
j_gene: TRBJ2-7
CDR3aa: CASSIKGQRYEQYF

abundance: NA
v_gene: TRBV20-1
len: 17
d_gene: TRBD2
j_gene: TRBJ2-2
CDR3aa: CSAPGLGPGANHRELFF

abundance: few
v_gene: TRBV9
len: 16
d_gene: NA
j_gene: TRBJ2-7
CDR3aa: CASSVGLGQSGYEQYF

abundance: NA
v_gene: TRBV14
len: 14
d_gene: NA
j_gene: TRBJ2-7
CDR3aa: CASSQDLGPCEQYF

abundance: NA
v_gene: TRBV11-2
len: 19
d_gene: TRBD2
j_gene: TRBJ2-5
CDR3aa: CASSPTGGGVTQGRETQYF

abundance: NA
v_gene: TRBV5-1
len: 17
d_gene: NA
j_gene: TRBJ2-2
CDR3aa: CASSLAKGPSNTGELFF

abundance: many
v_gene: TRBV27
len: 13
d_gene: NA
j_gene: TRBJ2-5
CDR3aa: CASSPVDGETQYF

abundance: many
v_gene: TRBV20-1
len: 13
d_gene: NA
j_gene: TRBJ2-1
CDR3aa: CSARGDWHNEQFF

abundance: many
v_gene: TRBV12-3/TRBV12-4
len: 13
d_gene: NA
j_gene: TRBJ1-1
CDR3aa: CASTFRSRTEAFF

abundance: many
v_gene: TRBV5-1
len: 16
d_gene: TRBD2
j_gene: NA
CDR3aa: CASSLNVIAGDETQYF

abundance: many
v_gene: TRBV30
len: 13
d_gene: NA
j_gene: TRBJ1-1
CDR3aa: CAWSRGGPTEAFF

abundance: few
v_gene: TRBV25-1
len: 15
d_gene: NA
j_gene: TRBJ1-2
CDR3aa: CASSESSRGAGGYTF

abundance: NA
v_gene: TRBV19
len: 16
d_gene: TRBD2
j_gene: TRBJ2-2
CDR3aa: CASSIEGTSTTGELFF

abundance: NA
v_gene: TRBV20-1
len: 15
d_gene: TRBD1
j_gene: TRBJ1-5
CDR3aa: CSARPGQGAGQPQHF

abundance: NA
v_gene: TRBV6-1
len: 15
d_gene: NA
j_gene: TRBJ1-3
CDR3aa: CASSPHRSSGNTIYF

abundance: many
v_gene: TRBV30
len: 15
d_gene: TRBD1
j_gene: TRBJ2-7
CDR3aa: CAWSDKRQGRNEQYF

abundance: many
v_gene: TRBV6-2/TRBV6-3
len: 13
d_gene: TRBD2
j_gene: TRBJ2-7
CDR3aa: CASGGGVGYEQYF

abundance: many
v_gene: TRBV5-5
len: 17
d_gene: TRBD1
j_gene: TRBJ1-5
CDR3aa: CASSPHGQGHSNQPQHF

abundance: many
v_gene: TRBV6-1
len: 15
d_gene: NA
j_gene: TRBJ1-5
CDR3aa: CASSDDRYSNQPQHF

abundance: many
v_gene: TRBV4-1
len: 15
d_gene: NA
j_gene: TRBJ2-1
CDR3aa: CASSPLDLGTNEQFF

abundance: NA
v_gene: TRBV11-2
len: 19
d_gene: TRBD2
j_gene: TRBJ2-1
CDR3aa: CASRTIAGGGSVGYNEQFF

abundance: many
v_gene: TRBV6-9
len: 17
d_gene: TRBD1
j_gene: TRBJ2-3
CDR3aa: CASSYRGEQGVTDTQYF

abundance: many
v_gene: TRBV7-3
len: 15
d_gene: TRBD2
j_gene: TRBJ2-2
CDR3aa: CASSFTSGSAGELFF

abundance: few
v_gene: TRBV5-6
len: 16
d_gene: NA
j_gene: TRBJ1-4
CDR3aa: CASSTRQVATNEKLFF

abundance: many
v_gene: TRBV9
len: 15
d_gene: NA
j_gene: TRBJ2-5
CDR3aa: CASSVGLWPPETQYF

abundance: NA
v_gene: TRBV10-3
len: 19
d_gene: TRBD2
j_gene: TRBJ2-3
CDR3aa: CAISESAGGLLSATDTQYF

abundance: many
v_gene: TRBV7-9
len: 14
d_gene: TRBD1
j_gene: TRBJ2-7
CDR3aa: CASSSEDRYYEQYF

abundance: many
v_gene: TRBV6-9
len: 14
d_gene: NA
j_gene: TRBJ2-5
CDR3aa: CASSYAGQGETQYF

abundance: many
v_gene: TRBV9
len: 16
d_gene: TRBD1
j_gene: TRBJ2-1
CDR3aa: CASSPGQGSSYNEQFF

abundance: many
v_gene: TRBV11-2
len: 17
d_gene: TRBD1
j_gene: TRBJ2-3
CDR3aa: CASSSPTGTGFTDTQYF

abundance: few
v_gene: TRBV5-1
len: 16
d_gene: NA
j_gene: TRBJ1-5
CDR3aa: CASSGGQRSSNQPQHF

abundance: many
v_gene: TRBV20-1
len: 13
d_gene: NA
j_gene: TRBJ1-1
CDR3aa: CSARGGRGTTAFF

abundance: many
v_gene: TRBV18
len: 12
d_gene: TRBD1
j_gene: TRBJ1-1
CDR3aa: CASSPGQSEAFF

abundance: many
v_gene: TRBV28
len: 16
d_gene: TRBD2
j_gene: TRBJ2-5
CDR3aa: CASSGPLAGVLETQYF

abundance: many
v_gene: TRBV6-2/TRBV6-3
len: 14
d_gene: TRBD1
j_gene: TRBJ2-3
CDR3aa: CASSEGQGTDTQYF

abundance: many
v_gene: TRBV28
len: 11
d_gene: NA
j_gene: TRBJ2-4
CDR3aa: CASTEKNIQYF

abundance: NA
v_gene: TRBV5-4
len: 14
d_gene: TRBD1
j_gene: TRBJ1-6
CDR3aa: CASSPDRVNSPLHF

abundance: NA
v_gene: TRBV3-1
len: 14
d_gene: NA
j_gene: TRBJ2-1
CDR3aa: CAGSDNRGRGEQFF

abundance: NA
v_gene: TRBV7-3
len: 15
d_gene: TRBD1
j_gene: TRBJ2-5
CDR3aa: CASSWDRPRRGTQYF

abundance: few
v_gene: TRBV6-1
len: 14
d_gene: NA
j_gene: TRBJ2-1
CDR3aa: CASSDTVLADFQFF

abundance: NA
v_gene: TRBV5-5
len: 14
d_gene: NA
j_gene: TRBJ2-7
CDR3aa: CASSWGWTSYEQYF

abundance: few
v_gene: TRBV5-6
len: 16
d_gene: TRBD1
j_gene: TRBJ2-5
CDR3aa: CASSGTRTGSQETQYF

abundance: few
v_gene: TRBV29-1
len: 13
d_gene: NA
j_gene: TRBJ1-2
CDR3aa: CSVEDPEGRGYTF

abundance: many
v_gene: TRBV5-1
len: 20
d_gene: TRBD1
j_gene: TRBJ1-2
CDR3aa: CASSRGKTGGEPMELRGYTF

abundance: many
v_gene: TRBV7-9
len: 16
d_gene: NA
j_gene: TRBJ2-2
CDR3aa: CASSPVLAANTGELFF